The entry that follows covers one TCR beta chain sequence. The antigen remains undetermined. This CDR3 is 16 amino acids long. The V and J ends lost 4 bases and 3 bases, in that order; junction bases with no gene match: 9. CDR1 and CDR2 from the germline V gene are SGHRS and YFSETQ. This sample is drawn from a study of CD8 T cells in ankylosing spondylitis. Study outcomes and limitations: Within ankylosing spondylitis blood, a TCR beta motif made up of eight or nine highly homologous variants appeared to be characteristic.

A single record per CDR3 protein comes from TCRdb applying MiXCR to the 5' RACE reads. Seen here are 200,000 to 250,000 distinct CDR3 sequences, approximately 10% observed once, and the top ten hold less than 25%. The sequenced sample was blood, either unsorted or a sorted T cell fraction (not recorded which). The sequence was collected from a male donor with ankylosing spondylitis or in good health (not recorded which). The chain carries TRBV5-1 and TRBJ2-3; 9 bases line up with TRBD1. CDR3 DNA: TGCGCCAGCAGCCCTGGGACAGGGCGGATGACAGATACGCAGTATTTT. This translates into CASSPGTGRMTDTQYF. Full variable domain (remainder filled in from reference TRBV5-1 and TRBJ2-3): KAGVTQTPRYLIKTRGQQVTLSCSPISGHRSVSWYQQTPGQGLQFLFEYFSETQRNKGNFPGRFSGRQFSNSRSEMNVSTLELGDSALYLCASSPGTGRMTDTQYFGPGTRLTVL.